A selection of T cell receptor beta chains follows, all from one sample in a study of neurological immune-mediated disorders. Each CDR3 protein is one row after TCRdb ran MiXCR on the 5' RACE reads. This sample yields tens of thousands of distinct CDR3 sequences, of which about 4.2% are seen a single time; approximately 2% belongs to the top ten. The sample taken for sequencing was CD4+ T cells from blood. Every receptor here comes from a woman aged 40 to 55 with multiple sclerosis. Each CDR3 is given with its conserved first and last residue. The order of the fields is V gene, D gene, clone size, J gene, CDR3 protein. The D gene is left open where the match is weak. The listing skips clone size in some rows; elsewhere it reads once, few, many or a size class.

>TRBV5-1|TRBD2|many|TRBJ2-7
CASSLAPGLAIYEQYF
>TRBV5-5|TRBD1|many|TRBJ1-5
CASSFRTGGNQPQHF
>TRBV20-1|TRBD2|many|TRBJ2-1
CSAIRAGTSYNEQFF
>TRBV15|NA|many|TRBJ2-3
CATSRAPDSDTQYF
>TRBV5-1|NA|many|TRBJ2-1
CASSLERGRVYNEQFF
>TRBV7-2|TRBD1|many|TRBJ1-2
CASSLVQGAHGYTF
>TRBV29-1|NA|many|TRBJ1-2
CSVEADEGFYGYTF
>TRBV5-1|NA|many|TRBJ2-7
CASSPAGAFYEQYF
>TRBV6-2/TRBV6-3|TRBD1|many|TRBJ2-3
CASSGQANTQYF
>TRBV6-5|NA|many|TRBJ1-2
CASSYNGQVYGYTF
>TRBV14|TRBD1|many|TRBJ1-1
CASSQEGYRGHPLNTEAFF
>TRBV6-6|NA|many|TRBJ1-4
CAIGGLGNEKLFF
>TRBV7-9|NA|many|TRBJ1-3
CASGNGPSGNTIYF
>TRBV4-1|NA|NA|TRBJ2-1
CASSQVMGTYNEQFF
>TRBV5-1|NA|many|TRBJ2-5
CASSLAGETQYF
>TRBV12-3/TRBV12-4|NA|many|TRBJ1-2
CASRREGNYGYTF
>TRBV20-1|NA|many|TRBJ1-6
CSASNTREFYNSPLHF
>TRBV20-1|NA|many|TRBJ2-1
CSAIGRARLSNEQFF
>TRBV29-1|NA|many|TRBJ2-1
CSVGNREDEQFF
>TRBV29-1|NA|many|TRBJ1-3
CSVSRGHPSSGNTIYF
>TRBV6-1|NA|many|TRBJ2-7
CASSEGRSYEQYF
>TRBV27|NA|NA|TRBJ1-6
CASSPGRVGDSPLHF
>TRBV7-2|NA|many|TRBJ2-5
CASSFRLQETQYF
>TRBV12-5|NA|NA|TRBJ2-7
CASGILGTSLRQYF
>TRBV7-4|NA|many|TRBJ2-1
CASSSRDPMVYNEQFF